This record looks at one T cell receptor (beta chain) sequence and its context. Fulfillment of recently defined diagnostic criteria for definite or probable disease was shown by the patients with Susac syndrome. V gave up 5 bases and J gave up 10 bases; unmatched junction bases: 2. CDR1 SGHAT and CDR2 FQNNGV come from the germline V gene. The CDR3 is 11 residues long. This record belongs to a study of CD8 T cells in Susac syndrome. RNA, at about 0.45 to 1 ug, was reverse transcribed with random hexamers. Across 54 Vbeta and 13 Jbeta, TCR beta CDR3 was amplified with immunoSEQ multiplex PCR. TCRdb passed the immunoSEQ multiplex PCR reads through MiXCR, listing each CDR3 protein once. Of 110,000 to 150,000 distinct CDR3 sequences in the sample, approximately 95% were seen once.

The V call is TRBV11-2, the J call TRBJ1-1; 9 nucleotides agree with TRBD1. The receptor was isolated from a human donor with Susac syndrome. The specimen was CD4+ T cells from PBMCs. CDR3 residues: CASSQGQGAFF. The CDR3 DNA follows: TGTGCCAGCAGCCAGGGACAGGGAGCTTTCTTT.